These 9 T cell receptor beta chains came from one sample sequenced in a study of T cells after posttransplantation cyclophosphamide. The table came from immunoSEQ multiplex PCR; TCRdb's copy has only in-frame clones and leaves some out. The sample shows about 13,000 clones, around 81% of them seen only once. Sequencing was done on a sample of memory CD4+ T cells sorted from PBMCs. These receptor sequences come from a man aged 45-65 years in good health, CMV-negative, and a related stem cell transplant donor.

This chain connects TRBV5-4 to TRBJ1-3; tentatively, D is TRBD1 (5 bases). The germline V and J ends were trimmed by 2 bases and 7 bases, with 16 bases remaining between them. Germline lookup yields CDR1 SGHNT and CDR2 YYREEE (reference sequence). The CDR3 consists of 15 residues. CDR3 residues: CASSLSSGGSNTIYF. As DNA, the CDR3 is TGTGCCAGCAGCTTATCCAGCGGGGGGAGTAACACCATATATTTT.

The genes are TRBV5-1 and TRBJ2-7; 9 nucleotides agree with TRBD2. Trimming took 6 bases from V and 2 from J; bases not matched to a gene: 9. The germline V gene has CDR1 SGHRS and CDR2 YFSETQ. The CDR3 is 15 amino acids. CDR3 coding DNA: TGCGCCAGCAATCCTCATAGCGGGAGAACCTACGAGCAGTACTTC. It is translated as CASNPHSGRTYEQYF.

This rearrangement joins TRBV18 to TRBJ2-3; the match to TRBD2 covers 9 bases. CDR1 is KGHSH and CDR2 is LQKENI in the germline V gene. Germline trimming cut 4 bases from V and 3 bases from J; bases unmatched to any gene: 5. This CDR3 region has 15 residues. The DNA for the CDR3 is TGTGCCAGCTCACTGCTAGCGGGGCTAACAGATACGCAGTATTTT. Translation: CASSLLAGLTDTQYF. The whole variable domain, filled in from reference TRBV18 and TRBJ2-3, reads NAGVMQNPRHLVRRRGQEARLRCSPMKGHSHVYWYRQLPEEGLKFMVYLQKENIIDESGMPKERFSAEFPKEGPSILRIQQVVRGDSAAYFCASSLLAGLTDTQYFGPGTRLTVL.

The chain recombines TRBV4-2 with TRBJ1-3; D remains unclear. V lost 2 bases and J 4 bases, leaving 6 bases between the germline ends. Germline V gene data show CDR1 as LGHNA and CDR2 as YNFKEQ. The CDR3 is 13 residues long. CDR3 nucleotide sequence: TGTGCCAGCAGCCAAACTTTCGGAAACACCATATATTTT. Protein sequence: CASSQTFGNTIYF.

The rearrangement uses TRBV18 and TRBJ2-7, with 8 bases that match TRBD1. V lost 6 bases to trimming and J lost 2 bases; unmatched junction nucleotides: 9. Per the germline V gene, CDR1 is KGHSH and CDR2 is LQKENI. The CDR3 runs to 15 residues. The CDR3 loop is CASSPGQGGPYEQYF. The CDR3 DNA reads TGTGCCAGCTCTCCAGGACAGGGTGGGCCCTACGAGCAGTACTTC. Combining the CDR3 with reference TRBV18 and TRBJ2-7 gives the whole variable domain NAGVMQNPRHLVRRRGQEARLRCSPMKGHSHVYWYRQLPEEGLKFMVYLQKENIIDESGMPKERFSAEFPKEGPSILRIQQVVRGDSAAYFCASSPGQGGPYEQYFGPGTRLTVT.

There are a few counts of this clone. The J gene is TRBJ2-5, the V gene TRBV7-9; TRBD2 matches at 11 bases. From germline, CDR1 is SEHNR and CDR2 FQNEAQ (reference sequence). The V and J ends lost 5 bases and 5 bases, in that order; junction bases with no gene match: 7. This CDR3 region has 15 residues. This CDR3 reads CASSMGLAERETQYF. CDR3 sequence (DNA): TGTGCCAGCAGCATGGGACTAGCGGAGAGGGAGACCCAGTACTTC.

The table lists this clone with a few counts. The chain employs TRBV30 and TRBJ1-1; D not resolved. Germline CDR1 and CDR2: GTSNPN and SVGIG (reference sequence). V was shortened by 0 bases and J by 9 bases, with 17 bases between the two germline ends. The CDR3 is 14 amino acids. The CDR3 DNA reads TGTGCCTGGAGTGTACCCCCTATACAGTACCAAGCTTTCTTT. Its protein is CAWSVPPIQYQAFF. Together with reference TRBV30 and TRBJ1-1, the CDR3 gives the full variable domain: SQTIHQWPATLVQPVGSPLSLECTVEGTSNPNLYWYRQAAGRGLQLLFYSVGIGQISSEVPQNLSASRPQDRQFILSSKKLLLSDSGFYLCAWSVPPIQYQAFFGQGTRLTVV.

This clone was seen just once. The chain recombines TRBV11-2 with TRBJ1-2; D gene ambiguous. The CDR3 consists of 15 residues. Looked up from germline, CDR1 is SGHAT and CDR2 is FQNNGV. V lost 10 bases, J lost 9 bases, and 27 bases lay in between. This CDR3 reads CATGSIRRQAGRYTF. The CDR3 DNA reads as TGTGCCACCGGATCCATCAGAAGGCAGGCAGGCCGCTACACCTTC. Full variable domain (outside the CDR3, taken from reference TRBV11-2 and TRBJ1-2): EAGVAQSPRYKIIEKRQSVAFWCNPISGHATLYWYQQILGQGPKLLIQFQNNGVVDDSQLPKDRFSAERLKGVDSTLKIQPAKLEDSAVYLCATGSIRRQAGRYTFGSGTRLTVV.

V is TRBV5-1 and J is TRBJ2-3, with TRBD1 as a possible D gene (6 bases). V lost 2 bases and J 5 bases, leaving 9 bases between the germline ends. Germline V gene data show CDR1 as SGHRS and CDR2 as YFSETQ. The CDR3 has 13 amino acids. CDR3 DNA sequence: TGCGCCAGCAGCTTAACAGGGTTAGATACGCAGTATTTT. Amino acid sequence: CASSLTGLDTQYF.